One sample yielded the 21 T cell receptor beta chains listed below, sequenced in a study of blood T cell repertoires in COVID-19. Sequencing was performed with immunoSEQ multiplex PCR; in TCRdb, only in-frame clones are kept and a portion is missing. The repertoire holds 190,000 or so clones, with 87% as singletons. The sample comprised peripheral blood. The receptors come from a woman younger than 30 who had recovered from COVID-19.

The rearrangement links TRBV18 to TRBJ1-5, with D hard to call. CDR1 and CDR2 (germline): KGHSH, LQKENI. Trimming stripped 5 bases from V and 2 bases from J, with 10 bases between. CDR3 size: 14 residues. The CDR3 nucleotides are TGTGCCAGCTCATCGAGCAATGGCAATCAGCCCCAGCATTTT. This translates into CASSSSNGNQPQHF.

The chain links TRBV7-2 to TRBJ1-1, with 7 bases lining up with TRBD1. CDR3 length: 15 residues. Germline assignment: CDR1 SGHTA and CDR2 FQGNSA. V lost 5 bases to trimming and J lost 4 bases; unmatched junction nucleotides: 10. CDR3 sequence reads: CASSPTTGSGTEAFF. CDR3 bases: TGTGCCAGCAGCCCGACGACAGGGTCGGGCACTGAAGCTTTCTTT.

The CDR3 is CASSFDGFQPQHF. The DNA of the CDR3 is TGTGCCAGCAGCTTTGACGGGTTTCAGCCCCAGCATTTT. The chain couples TRBV5-4 to TRBJ1-5; D not resolved. This CDR3 is built from 13 residues. V lost 2 bases and J 6 bases, leaving 9 bases between the germline ends. The germline CDR1 and CDR2 sequences are SGHNT and YYREEE (reference sequence).

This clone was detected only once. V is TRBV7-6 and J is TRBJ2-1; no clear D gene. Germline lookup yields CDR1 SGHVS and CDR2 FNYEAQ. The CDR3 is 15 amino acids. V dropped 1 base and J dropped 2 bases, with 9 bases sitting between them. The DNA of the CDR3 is TGTGCCAGCAGCTTAGTTGCGGAAACCTACAATGAGCAGTTCTTC. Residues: CASSLVAETYNEQFF.

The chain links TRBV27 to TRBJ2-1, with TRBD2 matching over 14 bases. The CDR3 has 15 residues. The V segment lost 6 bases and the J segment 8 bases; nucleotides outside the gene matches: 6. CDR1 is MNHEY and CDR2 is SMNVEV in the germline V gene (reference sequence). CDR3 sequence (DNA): TGTGCCAGCAGCCCCGGGACTAGCGGGAGCGATGAGCAGTTCTTC. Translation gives CASSPGTSGSDEQFF.

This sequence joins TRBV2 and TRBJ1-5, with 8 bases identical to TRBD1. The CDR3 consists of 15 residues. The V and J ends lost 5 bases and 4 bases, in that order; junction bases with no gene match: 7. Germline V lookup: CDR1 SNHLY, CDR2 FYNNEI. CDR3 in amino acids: CASSPRQGLNQPQHF. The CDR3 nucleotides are TGTGCCAGCAGTCCGAGACAGGGGTTGAATCAGCCCCAGCATTTT. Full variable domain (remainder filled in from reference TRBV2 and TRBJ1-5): EPEVTQTPSHQVTQMGQEVILRCVPISNHLYFYWYRQILGQKVEFLVSFYNNEISEKSEIFDDQFSVERPDGSNFTLKIRSTKLEDSAMYFCASSPRQGLNQPQHFGDGTRLSIL.

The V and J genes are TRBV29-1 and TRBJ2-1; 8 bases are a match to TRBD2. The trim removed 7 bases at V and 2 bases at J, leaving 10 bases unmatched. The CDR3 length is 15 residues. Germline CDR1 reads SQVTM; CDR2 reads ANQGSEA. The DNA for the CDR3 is TGCAGCGGATATAGCGGGGAAGAGACCTACAATGAGCAGTTCTTC. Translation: CSGYSGEETYNEQFF.

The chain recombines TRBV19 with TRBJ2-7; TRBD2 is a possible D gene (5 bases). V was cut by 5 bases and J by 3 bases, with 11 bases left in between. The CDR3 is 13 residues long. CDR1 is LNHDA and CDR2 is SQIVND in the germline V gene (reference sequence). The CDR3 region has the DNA TGTGCCAGTAGTCGGGAAACATTCTACGAGCAGTACTTC. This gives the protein CASSRETFYEQYF.

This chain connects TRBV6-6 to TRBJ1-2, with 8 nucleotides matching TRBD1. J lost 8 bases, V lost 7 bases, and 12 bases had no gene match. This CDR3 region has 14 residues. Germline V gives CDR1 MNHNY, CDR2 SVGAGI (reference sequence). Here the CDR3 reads CASIPGQGTWGYTF. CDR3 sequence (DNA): TGTGCCAGCATCCCCGGACAGGGAACTTGGGGCTACACCTTC.

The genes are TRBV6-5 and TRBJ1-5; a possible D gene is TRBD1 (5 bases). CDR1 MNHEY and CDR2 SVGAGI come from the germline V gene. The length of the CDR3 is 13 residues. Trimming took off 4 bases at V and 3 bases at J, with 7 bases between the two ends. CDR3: CASSSRDNQPQHF. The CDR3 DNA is TGTGCCAGCAGTTCCAGGGACAATCAGCCCCAGCATTTT.

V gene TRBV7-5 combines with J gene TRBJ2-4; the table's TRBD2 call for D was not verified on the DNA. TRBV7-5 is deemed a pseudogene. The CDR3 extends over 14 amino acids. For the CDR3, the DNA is TGTGCCAGAAGCTTAGGACTAGCCAAAAACATTCAGTACTTC. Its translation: CARSLGLAKNIQYF.

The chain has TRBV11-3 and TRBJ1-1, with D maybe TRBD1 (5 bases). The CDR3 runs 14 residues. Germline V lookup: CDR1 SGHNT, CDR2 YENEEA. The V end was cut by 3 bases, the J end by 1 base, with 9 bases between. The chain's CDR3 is CASSFQGSNTEAFF. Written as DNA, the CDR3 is TGTGCCAGCAGCTTTCAGGGTTCGAACACTGAAGCTTTCTTT. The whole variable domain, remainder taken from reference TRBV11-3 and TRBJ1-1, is EAGVVQSPRYKIIEKKQPVAFWCNPISGHNTLYWYLQNLGQGPELLIRYENEEAVDDSQLPKDRFSAERLKGVDSTLKIQPAELGDSAVYLCASSFQGSNTEAFFGQGTRLTVV.

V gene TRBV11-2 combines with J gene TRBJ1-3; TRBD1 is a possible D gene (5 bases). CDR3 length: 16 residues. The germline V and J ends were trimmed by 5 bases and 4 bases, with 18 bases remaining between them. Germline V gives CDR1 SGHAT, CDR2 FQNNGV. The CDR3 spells CASSPTAGYVGNTIYF. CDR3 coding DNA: TGTGCCAGCAGCCCCACCGCAGGGTACGTGGGAAACACCATATATTTT.

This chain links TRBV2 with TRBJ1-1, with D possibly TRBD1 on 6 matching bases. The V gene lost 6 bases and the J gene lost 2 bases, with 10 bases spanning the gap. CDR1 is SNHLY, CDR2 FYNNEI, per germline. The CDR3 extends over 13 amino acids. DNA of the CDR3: TGTGCCAGCAGAACAGGGTTCAACACTGAAGCTTTCTTT. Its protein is CASRTGFNTEAFF.

This CDR3 is CASSPGAGVETQYF. CDR3 coding DNA: TGTGCCAGCAGCCCCGGGGCGGGAGTGGAGACCCAGTACTTC. The genes are TRBV11-2 and TRBJ2-5, with 7 bases matching TRBD2. V gave up 5 bases and J gave up 5 bases; unmatched junction bases: 8. The length of the CDR3 is 14 residues. The germline gives CDR1 SGHAT, CDR2 FQNNGV.

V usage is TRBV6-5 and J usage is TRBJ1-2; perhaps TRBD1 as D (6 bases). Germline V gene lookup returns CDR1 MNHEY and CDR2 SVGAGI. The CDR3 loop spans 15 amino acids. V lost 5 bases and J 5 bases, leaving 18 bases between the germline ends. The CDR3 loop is CASSTPHTGIYGYTF. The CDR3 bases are TGTGCCAGCAGTACCCCTCACACAGGGATATATGGCTACACCTTC.

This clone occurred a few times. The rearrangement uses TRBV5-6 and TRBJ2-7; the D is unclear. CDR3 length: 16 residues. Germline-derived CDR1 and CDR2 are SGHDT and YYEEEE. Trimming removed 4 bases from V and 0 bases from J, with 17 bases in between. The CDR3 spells CASSPFAPGSSYEQYV. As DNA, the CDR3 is TGTGCCAGCAGCCCTTTCGCACCAGGCAGCTCCTACGAGCAGTACGTC.

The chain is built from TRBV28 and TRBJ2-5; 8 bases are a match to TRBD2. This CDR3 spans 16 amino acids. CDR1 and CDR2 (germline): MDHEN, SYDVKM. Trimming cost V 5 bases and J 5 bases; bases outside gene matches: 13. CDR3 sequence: CASSPPGAGEWETQYF. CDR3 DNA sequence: TGTGCCAGCAGTCCCCCCGGAGCGGGGGAGTGGGAGACCCAGTACTTC. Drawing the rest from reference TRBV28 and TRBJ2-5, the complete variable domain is DVKVTQSSRYLVKRTGEKVFLECVQDMDHENMFWYRQDPGLGLRLIYFSYDVKMKEKGDIPEGYSVSREKKERFSLILESASTNQTSMYLCASSPPGAGEWETQYFGPGTRLLVL.

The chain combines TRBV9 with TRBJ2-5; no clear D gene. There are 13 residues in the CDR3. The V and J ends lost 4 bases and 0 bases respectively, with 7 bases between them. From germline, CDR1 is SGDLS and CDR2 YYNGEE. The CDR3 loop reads CASSTNYQETQYF. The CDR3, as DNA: TGTGCCAGCAGCACGAACTACCAAGAGACCCAGTACTTC.

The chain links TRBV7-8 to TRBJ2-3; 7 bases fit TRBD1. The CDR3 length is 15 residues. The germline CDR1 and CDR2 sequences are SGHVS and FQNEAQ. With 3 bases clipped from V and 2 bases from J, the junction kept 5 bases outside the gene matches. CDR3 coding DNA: TGTGCCAGCAGCTTGACAGGGTGGCTCACAGATACGCAGTATTTT. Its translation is CASSLTGWLTDTQYF.

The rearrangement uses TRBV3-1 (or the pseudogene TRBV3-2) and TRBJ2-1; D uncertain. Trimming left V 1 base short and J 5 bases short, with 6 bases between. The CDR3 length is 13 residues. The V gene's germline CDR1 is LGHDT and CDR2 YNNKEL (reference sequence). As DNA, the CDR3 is TGTGCCAGCAGCCAAGGTGTCGACAATGAGCAGTTCTTC. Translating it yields CASSQGVDNEQFF.